A selection of T cell receptor beta chains follows, all from one sample in a study of blood T cell repertoires in COVID-19. Measured with immunoSEQ multiplex PCR; TCRdb has only the in-frame clones, and not every one. This table has around 130,000 clones, 82% appearing once. Sequences were obtained from peripheral blood. The receptors here all came from a woman older than 75 with acute or convalescent COVID-19. The CDR3 runs from the conserved cysteine through the conserved F or W. A D gene is named only where the DNA matches it firmly. For some rows the clone size is stated as once, few or many, or as a class when expanded; others skip it.

CDR3aa | CDR3nt | v_gene | abundance | d_gene | j_gene
CARGRASKETQYF | TGTGCCAGGGGGAGGGCATCCAAAGAGACCCAGTACTTC | TRBV6-5 | - | TRBD2 | TRBJ2-5
CASSYFASGTARGYTF | TGTGCCAGCAGTTATTTCGCTTCTGGGACTGCGCGAGGCTACACCTTC | TRBV6-5 | once | - | TRBJ1-2
CAWSRGQTRNF | TGTGCCTGGAGTCGCGGACAGACCAGGAACTTC | TRBV30 | - | - | TRBJ2-5
CASSFGSSSTDTQYF | TGTGCCAGCAGCTTCGGGAGTTCGAGCACAGATACGCAGTATTTT | TRBV5-4 | many | - | TRBJ2-3
CASSSRPGDSHKSYTF | TGTGCCAGCAGCTCCCGACCCGGGGACAGTCATAAAAGCTACACCTTC | TRBV9 | - | TRBD1 | TRBJ1-2
CASSGDGTATDTQYF | TGCGCCAGCAGTGGCGACGGGACAGCCACAGATACGCAGTATTTT | TRBV5-1 | - | TRBD1 | TRBJ2-3
CASSFDRRSYNEQFF | TGTGCCAGCAGTTTCGACAGACGCTCCTACAATGAGCAGTTCTTC | TRBV27 | once | - | TRBJ2-1
CASSVRQVSNTGELFF | TGTGCCAGCAGCGTAAGACAGGTATCGAACACCGGGGAGCTGTTTTTT | TRBV9 | - | - | TRBJ2-2
CASSPPQRGTGELFF | TGTGCCAGCAGCCCCCCCCAGCGAGGGACCGGGGAGCTGTTTTTT | TRBV7-9 | - | - | TRBJ2-2
CASSWTGQTYEQYF | TGTGCCAGCAGCTGGACGGGACAGACCTACGAGCAGTACTTC | TRBV7-8 | - | TRBD1 | TRBJ2-7
CSVQDSGTGGSGYTF | TGCAGCGTCCAGGATTCCGGGACAGGGGGTAGTGGCTACACCTTC | TRBV29-1 | - | TRBD1 | TRBJ1-2
CASSTRGVVSPLHF | TGTGCCAGCAGTACCCGGGGGGTCGTTTCACCCCTCCACTTT | TRBV6-5 | - | - | TRBJ1-6
CASSGLAATQYF | TGTGCCAGCAGTGGACTAGCTGCCACCCAGTATTTT | TRBV2 | - | TRBD2 | TRBJ2-3
CASSPSFRLSEQFF | TGTGCCAGCAGCCCTAGCTTTAGGTTATCTGAGCAGTTCTTC | TRBV7-2 | - | - | TRBJ2-1
CASSITAGGAGQPQHF | TGTGCCAGTAGTATAACGGCAGGGGGCGCGGGGCAGCCCCAGCATTTT | TRBV19 | - | TRBD1 | TRBJ1-5
CASSFYRSDTQYF | TGTGCCAGCAGCTTTTATAGATCGGATACGCAGTATTTT | TRBV7-8 | few | - | TRBJ2-3